This TCR beta chain was recorded in a study of blood T cell repertoires in COVID-19. CDR1 is SGDLS, CDR2 YYNGEE, per germline. CDR3 length: 20 amino acids. V was clipped by 0 bases and J by 5 bases; unmatched bases: 16. The method was immunoSEQ multiplex PCR; TCRdb's version includes in-frame clones alone and lacks a portion of them. The profile shows roughly 180,000 clones, under 90% of them singletons. The material sequenced was PBMCs or T cells enriched from blood (not recorded which). The chain recombines TRBV9 with TRBJ1-6, with TRBD1 matching over 8 bases. The clonotype originates from a man aged 60 to 69 who had recovered from COVID-19. CDR3 in amino acids: CASSVDPGGTRTGNNSPLHF. For the CDR3, the DNA is TGTGCCAGCAGCGTAGACCCAGGGGGAACGCGGACAGGGAATAATTCACCCCTCCACTTT.